Listed below are T cell receptor beta chains from one sample, sequenced in a study of T cell responses to AZD1222 COVID-19 vaccine. The assay was immunoSEQ multiplex PCR, and TCRdb's table has in-frame clones only and misses some. The sample lists about 130,000 clones, around 90% seen once, with 1% to 1.3% in the top ten. The sample in question was peripheral blood, obtained 28 days after the second AZD1222 dose. Receptors were obtained from an adult who received the AZD1222 COVID-19 vaccine. CDR3s include the opening cysteine and the closing phenylalanine or tryptophan. D genes are given only for firm matches. A clone size is listed for some rows: how often the clone was seen (once, few, many), or a class if it is expanded.

>NA|NA|TRBJ2-7|TRBV28
TGTGCCAGCCGCATAAGCCAGTTCTACGAGCAGTACTTC
CASRISQFYEQYF
>NA|NA|TRBJ1-2|TRBV7-2
TGTGCCAGCAGCGGCAGAGACTCCTATGGCTACACCTTC
CASSGRDSYGYTF
>NA|TRBD2|TRBJ2-3|TRBV7-2
TGTGCCAGCAGCTTAGTCTTTTGGACTAGCGGGAGGATAGATACGCAGTATTTT
CASSLVFWTSGRIDTQYF
>NA|NA|TRBJ2-3|TRBV6-5
TGTGCCAGCAGTTACCTTGGGGGGTCCTATGTAGATACGCAGTATTTT
CASSYLGGSYVDTQYF
>once|NA|TRBJ1-6|TRBV7-3
TGTGCCAGCAGCTTGGACAATGGGGATTCACCCCTCCACTTT
CASSLDNGDSPLHF
>NA|NA|TRBJ2-3|TRBV7-9
TGTGCCAGCAGCTTACACACAGATACGCAGTATTTT
CASSLHTDTQYF
>once|NA|TRBJ1-2|TRBV6-6
TGTGCCAGCAGTTACTCGAATGGGGTCGGGGCATATGGCTACACCTTC
CASSYSNGVGAYGYTF
>NA|TRBD1|TRBJ1-4|TRBV19
TGTGCCAGTAGTACGGATACAGGGGCCGAAAAACTGTTTTTT
CASSTDTGAEKLFF
>NA|TRBD2|TRBJ2-7|TRBV28
TGTGCCAGCGGCGGGGCGGGAGTCGCCTCCTACGAGCAGTACTTC
CASGGAGVASYEQYF
>NA|TRBD2|TRBJ2-7|TRBV9
TGTGCCAGCAGCGTAGGGGTAGCGGGGGACGAGCAGTACTTC
CASSVGVAGDEQYF
>once|TRBD1|TRBJ1-5|TRBV7-2
TGTGCCAGCAGCCCACAGGGGGCGGGGGATCAGCCCCAGCATTTT
CASSPQGAGDQPQHF
>NA|NA|TRBJ1-6|TRBV5-6
TGTGCCAGCCAAACAGGGTACAATTCACCCCTCCACTTT
CASQTGYNSPLHF
>NA|NA|TRBJ1-1|TRBV6-6
TGTGCCAGCCATGCCATGAACACTGAAGCTTTCTTT
CASHAMNTEAFF
>NA|NA|TRBJ1-4|TRBV5-1
TGCGCCAGCAGCTTAGCGGCTAATGAAAAACTGTTTTTT
CASSLAANEKLFF
>NA|NA|TRBJ1-5|TRBV28
TGTGCCAGCAGTTTATGGGGTGCCAATCAGCCCCAGCATTTT
CASSLWGANQPQHF
>once|TRBD1|TRBJ1-2|TRBV29-1
TGCAGCGTCTACAGGGGAACTAACTATGGCTACACCTTC
CSVYRGTNYGYTF
>NA|TRBD2|TRBJ2-5|TRBV11-2
TGTGCCAGCAGCCCGGGACTAGCGGGGGGGCTCTACCAGTACTTC
CASSPGLAGGLYQYF
>NA|TRBD1|TRBJ2-1|TRBV7-2
TGTGCCAGCAGCTTTGACAGGGGCAAGCTCAATGAGCAGTTCTTC
CASSFDRGKLNEQFF
>NA|NA|TRBJ2-5|TRBV21-1
TGTGCCAGCCCTGGGTACGACAGGGTAGGAGGAGGGGAGACCCAGTACTTC
CASPGYDRVGGGETQYF
>NA|NA|TRBJ1-1|TRBV7-8
TGTGCCAGCAGCTTACTAAATCAAGGGTATTCTGAAGCTTTCTTT
CASSLLNQGYSEAFF
>once|TRBD1|TRBJ1-2|TRBV5-1
TGCGCCAGCAGCTCAGGACAGGATGATGGCTACACCTTC
CASSSGQDDGYTF
>NA|NA|TRBJ2-7|TRBV28
TGTGCCAGCAGCCCCGTGCCCTACGAGCAGTACTTC
CASSPVPYEQYF
>few|NA|TRBJ2-7|TRBV3-1/TRBV3-2
TGTGCCAGCAGTCCTTTACTCCCCCGCCTTTCCTACGAGCAGTACTTC
CASSPLLPRLSYEQYF
>NA|NA|TRBJ1-1|TRBV5-1
TGCGCCAGCAGCTCTCAGACAGCCCGGGAGACTGAAGCTTTCTTT
CASSSQTARETEAFF
>NA|TRBD1|TRBJ2-7|TRBV30
TGTGCCTGGAGTGTGGCCGGGACAGGGGGCCTCTTTATCGACGAGCAGTACTTC
CAWSVAGTGGLFIDEQYF
>NA|TRBD1|TRBJ2-5|TRBV7-7
TGTGCCAGCAGGAGGGGGACAGGGGGCGGAGAGACCCAGTACTTC
CASRRGTGGGETQYF
>NA|TRBD2|TRBJ2-3|TRBV20-1
TGCAGTGCCAGTCCGGGGGGGCTTGATACGCAGTATTTT
CSASPGGLDTQYF
>NA|NA|TRBJ1-3|TRBV2
TGTGCCAGCAGTGAACAGGGCATTCCTGGAAACACCATATATTTT
CASSEQGIPGNTIYF
>NA|NA|TRBJ1-5|TRBV27
TGTGCCAGCAGTGATCAAGGTGGCGAGCCCCAGCATTTT
CASSDQGGEPQHF
>NA|NA|TRBJ2-4|TRBV6-4
TGTGCCAGCAGTGAAGGGGGTGAAAACATTCAGTACTTC
CASSEGGENIQYF
>NA|TRBD2|TRBJ2-5|TRBV30
TGTGCCTGGAGGATCGCGGGGGGCAAAGAGACCCAGTACTTC
CAWRIAGGKETQYF